This T cell receptor (beta chain) was identified during a study of blood T cell repertoires in COVID-19 (dated by TCRdb to between 2020 and 2021). Notes on the research overall: Samples from collaborators originated in the United States, Italy and Spain and spanned both the acute and convalescent phases of COVID-19. The material from the prospective study consisted of cDNA or gDNA derived from T cells, B-cell-depleted T cells, or PBMCs. The dataset comprised deeply sampled blood TCRbeta repertoires from subjects exposed to, actively infected with, or recovered from COVID-19. The repertoires were released in a freely available public database intended as a resource for research on the immune response to SARS-CoV-2. Samples were obtained from the ongoing ImmuneRACE study (first 160 participants) and from 1,254 subjects provided by 6 global collaborators. The sample metadata nearly always contained a de-identified subject ID, COVID-19 status, age in years and sex. Where available, HLA class I and class II types were taken from metadata supplied by the sample provider and were not determined by assay-based typing. On the study overall, not on this receptor specifically: How much clinical and demographic metadata was included differed by source and by participant, and the metadata was provided uncurated.

Details on this clone: Its antigen is not yet known. Base qualities were left out, and no much larger clone turns up one base away.

The V end gives up 0 bases and the J end 7 bases, leaving 7 bases in the junction not matched to a gene. The CDR3, from cysteine to phenylalanine, totals 16 residues. Only CDR3 DNA is held: 48 bases, read in frame from base 1. The germline V gene sets CDR1 to SGDLS and CDR2 to YYNGEE. Participants in the prospective study were enrolled through a virtual design, were aged 18 to 89 years, and lived in under 25 United States geographic areas. Cohort assignment in the prospective study relied on participant-reported clinical history from a screening survey and a study questionnaire. For ImmuneRACE Cohort 3, a participant was defined as recovered based on two consecutive negative NP/OP PCR tests, clearance by a healthcare professional, or resolution of symptoms. In the prospective study, mobile phlebotomists collected whole blood, serum and a nasopharyngeal or oropharyngeal swab from each participant. Additional blood draws and questionnaires over an approximately two-month period could optionally be provided by prospective study participants. Before DNA extraction, blood samples from the prospective study were shipped at room temperature or frozen.

TCRbeta CDR3 regions were amplified from genomic DNA using the immunoSEQ Assay, a bias-controlled multiplex PCR. As for the authors' bioinformatics: The number of nucleated cells in each sample was estimated from the amplification of reference gene primers within the assay. Sequence reads were collapsed and filtered to measure the absolute abundance of every unique TCRbeta CDR3 rearrangement. For each sample, productive Simpson clonality was calculated as the square root of Simpson's diversity index across productive rearrangements. The table was pulled from immuneACCESS by TCRdb, which kept in-frame rearrangements only. Such tables lose some clones; where checked, under half of the loss comes from unresolved V genes, and the rest has no known cause. V, J and clone size are those of that table, while D and trimming were read from the DNA. The sample table lists approximately 360,000 clones, under 85% of them with a count of one. About 5.4% of the sample rests with the top ten.

This receptor chain uses TRBV9 and TRBJ1-6, and TRBD1 matches 7 of the central bases. The sequence derives from a woman aged 50 to 60 who had recovered from COVID-19. Sequencing used PBMCs or T cells enriched from blood (not recorded which). The DNA reads TGTGCCAGCAGCGTAGGAGACGGGACAGCGAATTCACCCCTCCACTTT. It translates to CASSVGDGTANSPLHF.